This T cell receptor beta chain derives from a study of a mutant IDH1 vaccine in newly diagnosed glioma. Study-wide context: Of treated patients, approximately 62% were men and roughly 38% women, averaging around 39 years.

Some clones are missing from TCRdb's copy, which holds only in-frame ones; the method was immunoSEQ multiplex PCR. The data contain tens of thousands of clones, 74% of them singletons. Specified time point: week 35, safety follow-up. The content of each vaccine dose was 300 ug of mutant IDH1 20-mer peptide, and topical imiquimod accompanied it. The sample holds a few counts of this clone. The target antigen is unknown. Trimming removed 5 bases at V and 6 bases at J, with 6 bases between. CDR3 length: 11 residues. Germline CDR1 and CDR2: SGHNT and YENEEA. This chain links TRBV11-3 with TRBJ2-3; weak D call: TRBD2 (6 bases). The sequenced sample was PBMCs, obtained from a glioma patient whose treatment included an IDH1 peptide vaccine. The sequence was obtained from a man between 50 and 59 years old with glioma. CDR3 coding DNA: TGTGCCAGCAGCCGGGGGGATACGCAGTATTTT. Translating gives CASSRGDTQYF.